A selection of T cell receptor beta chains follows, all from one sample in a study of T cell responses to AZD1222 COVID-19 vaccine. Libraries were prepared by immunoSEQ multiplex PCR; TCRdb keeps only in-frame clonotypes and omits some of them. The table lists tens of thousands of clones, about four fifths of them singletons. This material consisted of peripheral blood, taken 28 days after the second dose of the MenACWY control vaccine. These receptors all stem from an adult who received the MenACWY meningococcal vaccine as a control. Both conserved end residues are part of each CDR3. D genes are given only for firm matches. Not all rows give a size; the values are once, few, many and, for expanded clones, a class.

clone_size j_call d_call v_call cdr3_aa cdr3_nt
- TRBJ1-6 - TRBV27 CASSLTYNGSPLHF TGTGCCAGCAGTTTAACCTATAACGGGTCACCCCTCCACTTT
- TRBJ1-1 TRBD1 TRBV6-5 CASSRRQGSEAFF TGTGCCAGCAGTCGACGACAGGGCTCTGAAGCTTTCTTT
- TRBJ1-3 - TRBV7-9 CASSPGQSGNTIYF TGTGCCAGCAGCCCTGGACAGTCTGGAAACACCATATATTTT
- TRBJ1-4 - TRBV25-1 CASSPPSSWGSRNEKLFF TGTGCCAGCAGTCCACCCTCGTCATGGGGGAGCCGTAATGAAAAACTGTTTTTT
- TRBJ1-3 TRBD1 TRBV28 CASSETGVTGNTIYF TGTGCCAGCAGCGAGACAGGGGTAACTGGAAACACCATATATTTT
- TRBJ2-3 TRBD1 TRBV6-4 CASRGTGGSTDTQYF TGTGCCAGCAGGGGGACAGGAGGAAGCACAGATACGCAGTATTTT
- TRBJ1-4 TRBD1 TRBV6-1 CASSDRTGGGPPALFF TGTGCCAGCAGTGATAGGACAGGGGGAGGACCCCCAGCACTGTTTTTT
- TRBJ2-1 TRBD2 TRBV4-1 CASSQAGGFDNEQFF TGCGCCAGCAGCCAAGCGGGAGGGTTTGACAATGAGCAGTTCTTC
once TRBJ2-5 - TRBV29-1 CSVDDGPRAQYF TGCAGCGTCGACGACGGACCACGGGCCCAGTACTTC
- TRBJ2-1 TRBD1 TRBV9 CASSAGQGGWYNEQFF TGTGCCAGCAGCGCGGGACAGGGGGGTTGGTACAATGAGCAGTTCTTC
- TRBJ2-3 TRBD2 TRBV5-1 CASSLVVAGYLDTQYF TGCGCCAGCAGCTTGGTGGTAGCGGGATATTTAGATACGCAGTATTTT
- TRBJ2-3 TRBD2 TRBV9 CASSAGLAGGPRDTQYF TGTGCCAGCAGCGCCGGACTAGCGGGAGGGCCGAGAGATACGCAGTATTTT
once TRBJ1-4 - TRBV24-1 CATSRGASNEKLFF TGTGCCACCAGCAGAGGGGCATCTAATGAAAAACTGTTTTTT
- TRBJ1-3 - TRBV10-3 CATSGSAGNTIYF TGTGCCACCTCGGGCAGTGCTGGAAACACCATATATTTT
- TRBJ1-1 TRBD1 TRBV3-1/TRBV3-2 CASSLRTGGGNTEAFF TGTGCCAGCAGCCTAAGGACAGGGGGGGGAAACACTGAAGCTTTCTTT
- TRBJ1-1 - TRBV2 CASGTELNTEAFF TGTGCCAGCGGTACAGAACTGAACACTGAAGCTTTCTTT
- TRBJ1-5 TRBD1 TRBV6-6 CASSPGQANYQPQHF TGTGCCAGCAGCCCGGGACAGGCTAATTATCAGCCCCAGCATTTT
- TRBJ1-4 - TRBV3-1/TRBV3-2 CASSPRAGKLFF TGTGCCAGCAGCCCACGGGCGGGAAAACTGTTTTTT
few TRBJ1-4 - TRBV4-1 CASSQNNGGNEKLFF TGCGCCAGCAGCCAAAACAACGGCGGGAATGAAAAACTGTTTTTT
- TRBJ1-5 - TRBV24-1 CATSDLQGQPQHF TGTGCCACCAGTGATTTGCAGGGACAGCCCCAGCATTTT
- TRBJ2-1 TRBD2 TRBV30 CAWSATGTSIPSEQFF TGTGCCTGGAGTGCCACCGGGACTAGCATACCCAGTGAGCAGTTCTTC
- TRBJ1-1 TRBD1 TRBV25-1 CASRRPGRGPSEAFF TGTGCCAGCAGACGGCCGGGCAGGGGGCCGTCTGAAGCTTTCTTT
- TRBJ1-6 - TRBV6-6 CATSGTNNSPLHF TGTGCCACCTCCGGGACGAATAATTCACCCCTCCACTTT
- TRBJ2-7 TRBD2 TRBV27 CASSLGGGFSYEQYF TGTGCCAGCAGTTTAGGCGGGGGTTTCTCCTACGAGCAGTACTTC
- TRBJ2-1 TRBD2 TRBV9 CASSVRTSGRGEQFF TGTGCCAGCAGCGTACGGACTAGCGGGAGGGGTGAGCAGTTCTTC
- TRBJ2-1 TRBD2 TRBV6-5 CASRGREGSYNEQFF TGTGCCAGCAGGGGGCGGGAGGGCTCCTACAATGAGCAGTTCTTC
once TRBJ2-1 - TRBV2 CASRSANEQFF TGTGCCAGTAGAAGTGCCAATGAGCAGTTCTTC
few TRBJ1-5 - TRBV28 CASKRIGGWDQPQHF TGTGCCAGCAAAAGAATCGGAGGGTGGGATCAGCCCCAGCATTTT
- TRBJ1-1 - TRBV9 CASSVDEGMGTEAFF TGTGCCAGCAGCGTAGATGAGGGGATGGGGACTGAAGCTTTCTTT
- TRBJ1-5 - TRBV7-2 CASSLTGSNQPQHF TGTGCCAGCAGCTTAACCGGGAGCAATCAGCCCCAGCATTTT
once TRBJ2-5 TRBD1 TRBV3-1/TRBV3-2 CASEGQGGETQYF TGTGCCAGCGAGGGACAGGGAGGCGAGACCCAGTACTTC
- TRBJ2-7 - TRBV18 CASSPGTPQYSYEQYF TGTGCCAGCTCTCCCGGGACACCTCAGTACTCCTACGAGCAGTACTTC
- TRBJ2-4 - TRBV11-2 CASSPLVGGSFVKNIQYF TGTGCCAGCAGCCCATTAGTGGGGGGTAGTTTTGTCAAAAACATTCAGTACTTC
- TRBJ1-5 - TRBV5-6 CASSLGGGRSSNQPQHF TGTGCCAGCAGCTTGGGCGGGGGGCGATCCAGCAATCAGCCCCAGCATTTT
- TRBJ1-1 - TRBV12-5 CASGLYGMNTEAFF TGTGCTAGTGGTTTGTACGGAATGAACACTGAAGCTTTCTTT
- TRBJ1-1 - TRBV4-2 CASSQDTPAGGTEAFF TGTGCCAGCAGCCAAGATACTCCGGCGGGGGGAACTGAAGCTTTCTTT
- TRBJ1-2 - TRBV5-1 CASSFDLTVGGYTF TGCGCCAGCAGCTTTGACCTTACCGTGGGGGGCTACACCTTC
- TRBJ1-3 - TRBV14 CASSQSSGENTIYF TGTGCCAGCAGCCAGAGCTCAGGGGAAAACACCATATATTTT
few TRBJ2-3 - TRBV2 CASSSGYSTDTQYF TGTGCCAGCAGTAGCGGTTATAGCACAGATACGCAGTATTTT
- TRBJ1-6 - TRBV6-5 CASSYVRNSPLHF TGTGCCAGCAGTTACGTAAGGAATTCACCCCTCCACTTT
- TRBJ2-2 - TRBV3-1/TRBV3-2 CASSQGGTNGELFF TGTGCCAGCAGCCAAGGCGGGACGAACGGGGAGCTGTTTTTT
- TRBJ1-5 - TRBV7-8 CASSPQGGSQPQHF TGTGCCAGCAGCCCACAAGGAGGTAGTCAGCCCCAGCATTTT
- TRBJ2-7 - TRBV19 CASSTPPSYEQYF TGTGCCAGTAGTACTCCCCCATCCTACGAGCAGTACTTC
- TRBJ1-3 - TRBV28 CASRSPGATGNTIYF TGTGCCAGCAGGTCCCCGGGGGCGACTGGAAACACCATATATTTT
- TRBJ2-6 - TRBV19 CASRLQGSGANVLTF TGTGCCAGTAGGCTACAGGGTTCTGGGGCCAACGTCCTGACTTTC
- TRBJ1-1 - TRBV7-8 CASSPGGEMNTEAFF TGTGCCAGCAGCCCAGGAGGGGAGATGAACACTGAAGCTTTCTTT
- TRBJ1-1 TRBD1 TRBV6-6 CASSYSRDREAFF TGTGCCAGCAGTTACTCAAGGGACAGAGAAGCTTTCTTT
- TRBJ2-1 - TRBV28 CASSLVTAEQFF TGTGCCAGCAGTTTAGTGACTGCTGAGCAGTTCTTC
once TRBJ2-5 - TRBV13 CASSLTPQETQYF TGTGCCAGCAGCTTGACCCCACAAGAGACCCAGTACTTC
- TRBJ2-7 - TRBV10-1 CASSPFLFPTPSEQYF TGCGCCAGCAGCCCCTTTTTGTTCCCGACTCCCTCCGAGCAGTACTTC
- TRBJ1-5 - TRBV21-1 CASSKGWQLSGGIQPQHF TGTGCCAGCAGCAAAGGTTGGCAATTGTCAGGGGGGATTCAGCCCCAGCATTTT
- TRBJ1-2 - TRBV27 CASSLSVELYGYTF TGTGCCAGCAGTCTATCAGTTGAACTCTATGGCTACACCTTC
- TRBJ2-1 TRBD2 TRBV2 CASSELAGGLNEQFF TGTGCCAGCAGTGAATTAGCGGGGGGGCTCAATGAGCAGTTCTTC
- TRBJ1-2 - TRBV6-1 CASSELSGANYGYTF TGTGCCAGCAGTGAATTGTCAGGAGCTAACTATGGCTACACCTTC
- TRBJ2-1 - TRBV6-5 CASSYQGGLRNNEQFF TGTGCCAGCAGTTACCAAGGGGGGCTCCGGAACAATGAGCAGTTCTTC
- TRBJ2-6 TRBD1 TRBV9 CASQQGAGGANVLTF TGTGCCAGCCAACAGGGGGCGGGTGGGGCCAACGTCCTGACTTTC